This TCR beta chain was recorded in a study of T cell responses to AZD1222 COVID-19 vaccine. Whole-study results and caveats: Baseline antibody screening turned up just a handful of seropositive AZD1222 recipients. CD4 TCRs linked to vaccination spanned spike, dominating at 160-218 and 743-854.

The protocol was immunoSEQ multiplex PCR, while the TCRdb copy is restricted to in-frame clones and leaves out a portion. This sample has about 110,000 clones, with about 85% found just once. Of note for this clone: Its target is unknown.

The germline V gene encodes CDR1 MNHEY and CDR2 SVGEGT. The CDR3 is 12 amino acids. The V end was cut by 2 bases, the J end by 4 bases, with 5 bases between. This specimen was peripheral blood, taken on day 0 of AZD1222 vaccination. This receptor was taken from an adult in good health. The V call is TRBV6-2 or TRBV6-3, the J call TRBJ1-1; no definite D call. CDR3 region: CASSYERTEAFF. As DNA, the CDR3 is TGTGCCAGCAGTTACGAGCGCACTGAAGCTTTCTTT.